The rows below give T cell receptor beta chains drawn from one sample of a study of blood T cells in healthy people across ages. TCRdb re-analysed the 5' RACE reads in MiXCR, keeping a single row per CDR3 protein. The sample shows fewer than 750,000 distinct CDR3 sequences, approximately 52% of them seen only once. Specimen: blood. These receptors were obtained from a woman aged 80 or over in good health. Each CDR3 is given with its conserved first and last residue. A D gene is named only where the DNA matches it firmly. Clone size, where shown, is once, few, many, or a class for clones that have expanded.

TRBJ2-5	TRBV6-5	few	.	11	CASRYRETQYF	TGTGCCAGCCGTTACCGAGAGACCCAGTACTTC
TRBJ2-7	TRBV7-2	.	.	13	CASSSTAYYEQYF	TGTGCCAGCAGCTCAACTGCTTACTACGAGCAGTACTTC
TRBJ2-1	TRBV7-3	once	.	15	CASSPQVWSYNEQFF	TGTGCCAGCAGCCCTCAGGTGTGGAGTTACAATGAGCAGTTCTTC
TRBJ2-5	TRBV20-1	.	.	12	CSAKRVANEQYF	TGCAGTGCTAAACGGGTGGCCAATGAGCAGTACTTC
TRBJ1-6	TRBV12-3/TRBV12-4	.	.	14	CASSNRGADSPLHF	TGTGCCAGCAGCAATCGGGGGGCGGATTCACCCCTCCACTTT
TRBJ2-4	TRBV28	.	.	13	CASSLSRDGIQYF	TGTGCCAGCAGTTTATCCAGGGATGGCATTCAGTACTTC
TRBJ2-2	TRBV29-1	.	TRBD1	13	CIGGTGTAGELFF	TGCATCGGGGGGACAGGGACGGCCGGGGAGCTGTTTTTT
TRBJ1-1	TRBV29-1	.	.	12	CSAESQGSEAFF	TGCAGCGCTGAAAGCCAGGGGAGTGAAGCTTTCTTT
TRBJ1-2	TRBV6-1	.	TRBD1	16	CASSEAEAGGNYGYTF	TGTGCCAGCAGTGAAGCGGAGGCAGGGGGCAACTATGGCTACACCTTC
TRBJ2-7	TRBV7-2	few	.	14	CASKIDRLNYEQYF	TGTGCCAGCAAGATAGACCGGCTTAACTACGAGCAGTACTTC
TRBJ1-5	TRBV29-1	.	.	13	CSVVAGYNQPQHF	TGCAGCGTTGTCGCAGGGTACAATCAGCCCCAGCATTTT
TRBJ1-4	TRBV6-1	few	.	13	CASRVTGNEKLFF	TGTGCCAGCAGGGTTACAGGAAATGAAAAACTGTTTTTT
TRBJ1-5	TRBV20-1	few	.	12	CSVGRINQPQHF	TGCAGTGTAGGGCGGATCAATCAGCCCCAGCATTTT
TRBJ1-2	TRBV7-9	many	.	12	CASNEADYGYTF	TGTGCCAGCAACGAGGCTGACTATGGCTACACCTTC
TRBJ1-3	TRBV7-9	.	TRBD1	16	CASSKTGGQGIYAIYF	TGTGCCAGCAGCAAGACCGGCGGACAGGGGATCTACGCCATATATTTT
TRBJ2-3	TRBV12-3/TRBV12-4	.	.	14	CASSLRTNTDTQYF	TGTGCCAGCAGTTTACGGACTAACACAGATACGCAGTATTTT
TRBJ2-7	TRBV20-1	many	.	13	CSASPPRSNEQYF	TGCAGTGCTAGCCCCCCTCGGAGTAACGAGCAGTACTTC
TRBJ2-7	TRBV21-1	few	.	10	CASSKEGSYF	TGTGCCAGCAGCAAAGAAGGGTCGTACTTC
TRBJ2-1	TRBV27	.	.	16	CASSLLRGGLMGEQFF	TGTGCCAGCAGTTTATTGAGGGGGGGGCTTATGGGTGAGCAGTTCTTC
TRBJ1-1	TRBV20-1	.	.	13	CSAFGSGARLAFF	TGCAGTGCGTTCGGGTCTGGCGCCCGTTTGGCTTTCTTT
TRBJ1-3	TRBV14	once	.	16	CASSQAKVPSGNTIYF	TGTGCCAGCAGCCAAGCGAAGGTTCCCTCTGGAAACACCATATATTTT
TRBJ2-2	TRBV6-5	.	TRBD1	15	CASSTGTATTGELFF	TGTGCCAGCAGTACTGGGACAGCTACTACCGGGGAGCTGTTTTTT
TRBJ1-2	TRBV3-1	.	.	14	CASSQGGWSYGYTF	TGTGCCAGCAGCCAAGGGGGCTGGAGCTATGGCTACACCTTC
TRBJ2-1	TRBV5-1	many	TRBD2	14	CASSGGVSYNEQFF	TGCGCCAGCAGCGGGGGGGTTTCCTACAATGAGCAGTTCTTC
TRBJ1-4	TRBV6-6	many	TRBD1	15	CASRSQGDGGEKLFF	TGTGCCAGCAGATCCCAGGGGGATGGCGGTGAAAAACTGTTTTTT
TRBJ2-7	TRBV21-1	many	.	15	CASSRQERKLYEQYF	TGTGCCAGCAGCAGACAGGAGAGGAAGCTCTACGAGCAGTACTTC
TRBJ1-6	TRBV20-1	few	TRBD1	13	CSAWGQLNSPLHF	TGCAGTGCCTGGGGACAGCTAAATTCACCCCTCCACTTT
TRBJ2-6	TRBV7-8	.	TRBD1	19	CASSLAQTGAYSGANVLTF	TGTGCCAGCAGCTTAGCCCAGACAGGGGCCTACTCTGGGGCCAACGTCCTGACTTTC
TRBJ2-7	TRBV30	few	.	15	CAWSQGRAGTYEQYF	TGTGCCTGGAGCCAAGGACGAGCGGGCACCTACGAGCAGTACTTC
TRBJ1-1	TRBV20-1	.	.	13	CSAKDHLDTEAFF	TGCAGTGCTAAGGACCACCTAGACACTGAAGCTTTCTTT
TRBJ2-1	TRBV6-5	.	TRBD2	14	CASALASGLNEQFF	TGTGCCAGCGCCTTGGCTAGCGGTCTCAATGAGCAGTTCTTC
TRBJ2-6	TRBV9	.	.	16	CASSVVAGSGANVLTF	TGTGCCAGCAGCGTAGTTGCCGGGTCTGGGGCCAACGTCCTGACTTTC
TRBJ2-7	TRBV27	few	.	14	CASIGAIPLREQYF	TGTGCCAGCATAGGGGCCATTCCCCTACGCGAGCAGTACTTC
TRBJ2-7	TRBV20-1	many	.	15	CSARDGTAYSYEQYF	TGCAGTGCTAGAGATGGGACCGCCTATTCCTACGAGCAGTACTTC
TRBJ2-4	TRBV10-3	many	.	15	CAIKAGPLAKNIQYF	TGTGCCATAAAGGCAGGGCCGCTGGCCAAAAACATTCAGTACTTC
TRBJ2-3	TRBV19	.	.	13	CASSMAFTDTQYF	TGTGCCAGTAGTATGGCCTTCACAGATACGCAGTATTTT
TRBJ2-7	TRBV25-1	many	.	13	CASSVLGLYEQYF	TGTGCCAGCAGCGTTTTGGGCCTCTACGAGCAGTACTTC
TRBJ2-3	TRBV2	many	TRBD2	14	CASSFAGGSDTQYF	TGTGCCAGCAGTTTCGCGGGGGGTTCAGATACGCAGTATTTT
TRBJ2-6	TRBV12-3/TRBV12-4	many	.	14	CASSGNSGANVLTF	TGTGCCAGCAGCGGGAACTCTGGGGCCAACGTCCTGACTTTC
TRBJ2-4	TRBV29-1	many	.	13	CSVVGTSPNIQYF	TGCAGCGTGGTTGGGACTTCCCCAAACATTCAGTACTTC
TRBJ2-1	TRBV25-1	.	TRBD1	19	CASSDGGQGRISSYNEQFF	TGTGCCAGCAGTGATGGGGGACAGGGAAGGATTAGCTCCTACAATGAGCAGTTCTTC
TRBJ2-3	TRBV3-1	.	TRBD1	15	CASSPNRGTPDTQYF	TGTGCCAGCAGCCCAAACAGGGGGACGCCAGATACGCAGTATTTT
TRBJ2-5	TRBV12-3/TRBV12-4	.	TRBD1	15	CASKNGQGVQGTQYF	TGTGCCAGCAAAAATGGACAGGGGGTTCAAGGGACCCAGTACTTC
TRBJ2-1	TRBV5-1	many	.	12	CASSFNQNEQFF	TGCGCCAGCAGCTTCAATCAAAATGAGCAGTTCTTC
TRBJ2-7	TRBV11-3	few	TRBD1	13	CASSLTSTGAQYF	TGTGCCAGCAGCCTCACCTCGACAGGGGCCCAGTACTTC
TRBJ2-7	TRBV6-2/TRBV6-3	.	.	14	CASSYSQVSYEQYF	TGTGCCAGCAGTTACTCTCAGGTGTCGTACGAGCAGTACTTC
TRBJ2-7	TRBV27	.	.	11	CASPVPYEQYF	TGTGCCAGCCCGGTCCCCTACGAGCAGTACTTC
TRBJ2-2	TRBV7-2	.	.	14	CASSLGAATGELFF	TGTGCCAGCAGCTTAGGAGCAGCCACCGGGGAGCTGTTTTTT
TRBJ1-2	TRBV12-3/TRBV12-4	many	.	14	CASSFERWGYGYTF	TGTGCCAGCAGTTTCGAACGATGGGGCTATGGCTACACCTTC
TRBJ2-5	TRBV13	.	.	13	CASSCITEETQYF	TGTGCCAGCAGCTGCATTACGGAAGAGACCCAGTACTTC
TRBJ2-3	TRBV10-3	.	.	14	CAITEGGSTDTQYF	TGTGCCATCACCGAGGGCGGAAGCACAGATACGCAGTATTTT
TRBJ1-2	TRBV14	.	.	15	CASSQVEAANYGYTF	TGTGCCAGCAGCCAAGTGGAGGCAGCTAACTATGGCTACACCTTC
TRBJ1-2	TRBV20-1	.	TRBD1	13	CSALETGNYGYTF	TGCAGTGCCCTAGAGACAGGGAACTATGGCTACACCTTC
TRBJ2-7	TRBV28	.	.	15	CASSLRVSLAYEQYF	TGTGCCAGCAGTCTACGTGTTTCCCTCGCCTACGAGCAGTACTTC
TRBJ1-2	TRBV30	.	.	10	CAWSRHGYTF	TGTGCCTGGAGCCGACACGGCTACACCTTC
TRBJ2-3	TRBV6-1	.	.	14	CASSEEDPPGRQYF	TGTGCCAGCAGTGAAGAGGACCCCCCAGGAAGGCAGTATTTT
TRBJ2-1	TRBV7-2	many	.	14	CASSLGERHNEQFF	TGTGCCAGCAGCTTAGGAGAGCGACACAATGAGCAGTTCTTC
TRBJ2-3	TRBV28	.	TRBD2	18	CASRYPLAGGPRTDTQYF	TGTGCCAGCAGGTACCCCCTAGCGGGAGGGCCGAGGACAGATACGCAGTATTTT
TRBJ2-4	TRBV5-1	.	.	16	CASSLVMGGDKHIQYF	TGCGCCAGCAGCTTGGTGATGGGGGGAGATAAACACATTCAGTACTTC
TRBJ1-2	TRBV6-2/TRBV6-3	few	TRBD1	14	CASSYSTGGYGYTF	TGTGCCAGCAGTTACTCGACAGGGGGCTATGGCTACACCTTC